Each of the 29 T cell receptor beta chains below was sequenced from the same sample in a study of blood T cell repertoires in COVID-19. The table came from immunoSEQ multiplex PCR; TCRdb's copy has only in-frame clones and leaves some out. The sample shows 50,000 or so clones, around 90% of them seen only once. Input material: peripheral blood. These receptors all stem from a human donor with active COVID-19. The donor label of this sample is uncertain.

CDR3 protein: CASSVETGLRQYV. CDR3 in DNA: TGTGCCAGCAGTGTAGAGACAGGGCTACGGCAGTACGTC. V is TRBV2 and J is TRBJ2-7; 7 bases fit TRBD1. J lost 9 bases, V lost 4 bases, and 9 bases had no gene match. Germline V gene sequence: CDR1 SNHLY, CDR2 FYNNEI. The CDR3 has 13 residues.

This rearrangement joins TRBV19 to TRBJ2-2; 9 nucleotides match TRBD1. Germline V gene lookup returns CDR1 LNHDA and CDR2 SQIVND (reference sequence). V gave up 4 bases and J gave up 4 bases; unmatched junction bases: 7. The CDR3 length is 16 residues. CDR3 sequence: CASSTRDREGTGELFF. CDR3 DNA sequence: TGTGCCAGTAGTACCCGGGACAGGGAGGGCACCGGGGAGCTGTTTTTT.

V and J are TRBV2 and TRBJ2-7, with D maybe TRBD2 (6 bases). CDR3 size: 12 residues. Trimming took 6 bases from V and 3 from J, leaving 9 bases between them. Germline V gene lookup returns CDR1 SNHLY and CDR2 FYNNEI. The CDR3 sequence is CASRGLDYEQYF. The CDR3 region has the DNA TGTGCCAGCAGGGGACTCGACTACGAGCAGTACTTC.

This chain joins TRBV30 and TRBJ2-7; 8 bases match TRBD1. CDR3 size: 14 residues. Germline V CDR1 and CDR2: GTSNPN, SVGIG (reference sequence). After removal of 5 bases from V and 6 bases from J, the junction contained 12 bases not matched to a gene. The CDR3 here is CAWSTGTGASEQYF. CDR3 sequence (DNA): TGTGCCTGGTCCACAGGGACAGGAGCTTCCGAGCAGTACTTC. The whole variable domain, filled in from reference TRBV30 and TRBJ2-7, reads SQTIHQWPATLVQPVGSPLSLECTVEGTSNPNLYWYRQAAGRGLQLLFYSVGIGQISSEVPQNLSASRPQDRQFILSSKKLLLSDSGFYLCAWSTGTGASEQYFGPGTRLTVT.

The J gene is TRBJ1-6, the V gene TRBV5-4, with 10 bases identical to TRBD1. The CDR3 sequence is 15 residues long. V lost 10 bases, J lost 9 bases, and 13 bases stayed unmatched. The germline gives CDR1 SGHNT, CDR2 YYREEE (reference sequence). In nucleotides, the CDR3 is TGTGCCGCAACCTACCCGGGACAGGGGCTTTCACCCCTCCACTTT. Translated: CAATYPGQGLSPLHF.

The chain couples TRBV10-3 to TRBJ1-2; D remains ambiguous. V was pared by 0 bases and J by 4 bases, with 9 bases between. The CDR3 runs to 14 residues. Per germline, CDR1 ENHRY and CDR2 SYGVKD. CDR3 sequence (DNA): TGTGCCATCAGTGAGTCCCCAGGTATCTATGGCTACACCTTC. This encodes CAISESPGIYGYTF.

This clone was detected once. CDR3 sequence reads: CASSSGQGEGYTF. For the CDR3, the DNA is TGCGCCAGCAGCTCGGGACAGGGAGAAGGCTACACCTTC. J is TRBJ1-2 and V is TRBV5-1; the match to TRBD1 covers 9 bases. The germline V gene encodes CDR1 SGHRS and CDR2 YFSETQ. This CDR3 comprises 13 residues. Trimming cost V 3 bases and J 8 bases; bases outside gene matches: 5.

V is TRBV4-1 and J is TRBJ2-1, with 8 bases matching TRBD1. Unmatched junction bases numbered 4, after V lost 1 base and J lost 2 bases. The CDR3 sequence is 16 residues long. Looked up from germline, CDR1 is MGHRA and CDR2 is YSYEKL. CDR3 loop: CASSQAQQGAYNEQFF. CDR3 bases: TGCGCCAGCAGCCAAGCCCAACAGGGGGCCTACAATGAGCAGTTCTTC.

The J gene is TRBJ2-1, the V gene TRBV5-6, with 10 positions matching TRBD2. Germline CDR1 is SGHDT and CDR2 is YYEEEE. The CDR3 is made up of 16 amino acids. V lost 1 base, J lost 5 bases, and 6 bases stayed unmatched. Here the CDR3 reads CASSLYLAGGHNEQFF. Written as DNA, the CDR3 is TGTGCCAGCAGCTTGTATTTAGCGGGAGGTCACAATGAGCAGTTCTTC. Together with reference TRBV5-6 and TRBJ2-1, the CDR3 gives the full variable domain: DAGVTQSPTHLIKTRGQQVTLRCSPKSGHDTVSWYQQALGQGPQFIFQYYEEEERQRGNFPDRFSGHQFPNYSSELNVNALLLGDSALYLCASSLYLAGGHNEQFFGPGTRLTVL.

The gene calls are TRBV5-1 and TRBJ2-3; TRBD1 is a possible D gene (6 bases). Germline V gives CDR1 SGHRS, CDR2 YFSETQ. Trimming removed 1 base at V and 2 bases at J, with 17 bases between. This CDR3 region has 17 residues. In nucleotides, the CDR3 is TGCGCCAGCAGCTTGCCCCAGGGGAGTTTGGCCACAGATACGCAGTATTTT. Translation gives CASSLPQGSLATDTQYF.

The V and J genes are TRBV7-9 and TRBJ1-1; 9 bases agree with TRBD1. With 2 bases clipped from V and 5 bases from J, the junction kept 3 bases outside the gene matches. The CDR3 sequence is 14 residues long. The germline V gene has CDR1 SEHNR and CDR2 FQNEAQ (reference sequence). DNA of the CDR3: TGTGCCAGCAGCTTACTGGGACAGGGAACTGAAGCTTTCTTT. Its translation is CASSLLGQGTEAFF. Together with reference TRBV7-9 and TRBJ1-1, the CDR3 gives the full variable domain: DTGVSQNPRHKITKRGQNVTFRCDPISEHNRLYWYRQTLGQGPEFLTYFQNEAQLEKSRLLSDRFSAERPKGSFSTLEIQRTEQGDSAMYLCASSLLGQGTEAFFGQGTRLTVV.

The chain couples TRBV28 to TRBJ2-7; D possibly corresponds to TRBD2 (6 bases). Trimming shortened V by 8 bases and J by 5 bases, and 19 bases separated the two germline ends. CDR3 length: 14 amino acids. Germline CDR1 MDHEN, CDR2 SYDVKM. The CDR3 protein is CASLPGVGIHEQYF. The CDR3 DNA follows: TGTGCCAGCCTCCCGGGGGTGGGTATCCACGAGCAGTACTTC.

The CDR3 loop reads CASSPSLAGGGYEQYF. The CDR3 nucleotides are TGTGCCAGCAGCCCGAGTCTAGCGGGAGGTGGCTACGAGCAGTACTTC. V usage is TRBV5-6 and J usage is TRBJ2-7; 11 bases align to TRBD2. Germline CDR1 reads SGHDT; CDR2 reads YYEEEE. CDR3 length: 16 amino acids. The V and J ends lost 4 bases and 3 bases, in that order; junction bases with no gene match: 9. Full variable domain (missing parts from reference TRBV5-6 and TRBJ2-7): DAGVTQSPTHLIKTRGQQVTLRCSPKSGHDTVSWYQQALGQGPQFIFQYYEEEERQRGNFPDRFSGHQFPNYSSELNVNALLLGDSALYLCASSPSLAGGGYEQYFGPGTRLTVT.

The table lists this clone with a few counts. The V call is TRBV5-1, the J call TRBJ2-7, with TRBD2 matching over 7 bases. The J segment lost 5 bases and the V segment lost 2 bases, leaving 4 bases of the junction unmatched. CDR3 length: 13 residues. The germline V gene has CDR1 SGHRS and CDR2 YFSETQ. The CDR3 spells CASSFGGSHEQYV. In DNA, the CDR3 is TGCGCCAGCAGCTTTGGCGGGAGCCACGAGCAGTACGTC.

V usage is TRBV5-1 and J usage is TRBJ2-5; 11 nucleotides align to TRBD1. Germline trimming cut 4 bases from V and 4 bases from J; bases unmatched to any gene: 3. Germline lookup yields CDR1 SGHRS and CDR2 YFSETQ. The CDR3 has 14 residues. The CDR3 nucleotides are TGCGCCAGCAGCGGGACAGGGGGGCCAGAGACCCAGTACTTC. Encoded protein: CASSGTGGPETQYF.

The CDR3 is CASSDGREDNTGELFF. CDR3 coding DNA: TGTGCCAGCAGTGATGGCAGGGAAGATAACACCGGGGAGCTGTTTTTT. The chain links TRBV6-4 to TRBJ2-2; a possible D gene is TRBD1 (5 bases). The CDR3 has 16 amino acids. The germline V gene encodes CDR1 MRHNA and CDR2 SNTAGT. Trimming took 3 bases from V and 2 from J, leaving 13 bases between them.

This chain connects TRBV19 to TRBJ1-3, with TRBD1 identical over 9 bases. This CDR3 has 17 amino acids. Germline CDR1 reads LNHDA; CDR2 reads SQIVND (reference sequence). V shed 2 bases and J 4 bases; nucleotides not matched to a gene: 9. CDR3 protein: CASSISRDRAKGNTIYF. The DNA of the CDR3 is TGTGCCAGTAGTATATCCCGGGACAGGGCCAAAGGAAACACCATATATTTT.

V gene TRBV28 combines with J gene TRBJ2-1, with TRBD2 matching 8 bases. The length of the CDR3 is 15 residues. J lost 14 bases, V lost 7 bases, and 19 bases had no gene match. Germline V gives CDR1 MDHEN, CDR2 SYDVKM. This chain's CDR3 is CASTLGTSGPLKKFF. DNA of the CDR3: TGTGCCAGCACCCTCGGTACTAGCGGTCCTCTAAAGAAGTTCTTC.

The rearrangement joins TRBV12-5 to TRBJ2-7; D unclear. The CDR3 contains 12 residues. With 2 bases removed from V and 3 bases from J, the gap between germline ends came to 5 bases. CDR1 and CDR2 (germline): LGHNT, FRNRAP. CDR3 DNA sequence: TGTGCTAGTGGTTTGCACAGCTACGAGCAGTACTTC. Amino acid sequence: CASGLHSYEQYF.

This chain links TRBV7-2 with TRBJ1-2; tentative D call: TRBD1 (6 bases). V was cut by 2 bases and J by 5 bases, with 12 bases left in between. Per the germline V gene, CDR1 is SGHTA and CDR2 is FQGNSA. This CDR3 is built from 14 residues. CDR3 protein: CASSLLGAWYGYTF. CDR3 coding DNA: TGTGCCAGCAGCTTACTGGGGGCATGGTATGGCTACACCTTC.

The V call is TRBV15, the J call TRBJ2-7, with D hard to call. Trimming shortened V by 1 base and J by 5 bases, and 6 bases separated the two germline ends. The CDR3 length is 12 residues. From germline, CDR1 is LNHNV and CDR2 YYDKDF (reference sequence). The CDR3 is CATSRAVNEQYF. CDR3 bases: TGTGCCACCAGCAGAGCGGTCAACGAGCAGTACTTC.

The chain is built from TRBV5-1 and TRBJ2-1; D possibly corresponds to TRBD2 (6 bases). CDR3 length equals 14 residues. V was clipped by 3 bases and J by 7 bases, with 14 bases between them. CDR1 is SGHRS, CDR2 YFSETQ, per germline. CDR3 sequence: CASSWEVGRNEQFF. The CDR3 DNA reads TGCGCCAGCAGCTGGGAGGTGGGGCGAAATGAGCAGTTCTTC.

The gene calls are TRBV19 and TRBJ2-3; 7 bases fit TRBD2. V trimming: 4 bases; J trimming: 5 bases; junction bases outside the gene matches: 9. The germline gives CDR1 LNHDA, CDR2 SQIVND (reference sequence). The CDR3 has 15 amino acids. The CDR3 DNA is TGTGCCAGTAGTAAATCCCCCAGCGGGGTAGATACGCAGTATTTT. It codes for CASSKSPSGVDTQYF.

This chain joins TRBV19 and TRBJ1-2, with 7 bases that match TRBD1. J gave up 0 bases and V 10 bases, and 5 bases lay outside the gene matches. CDR1 is LNHDA and CDR2 is SQIVND in the germline V gene (reference sequence). The CDR3 has 13 amino acids. The CDR3 DNA is TGTGCCACCAAGGGGACAGCTAACTATGGCTACACCTTC. Translating gives CATKGTANYGYTF.

This clone was seen only a few times. The chain is built from TRBV27 and TRBJ2-3; 9 positions match TRBD2. The length of the CDR3 is 15 residues. The junction had 5 bases not matched to a gene; V was cut back by 2 bases and J by 5 bases. Germline V gives CDR1 MNHEY, CDR2 SMNVEV (reference sequence). CDR3 sequence (DNA): TGTGCCAGCAGTTTACGGCGGGGGGGCGGAGATACGCAGTATTTT. Its translation is CASSLRRGGGDTQYF.

V is TRBV5-1 and J is TRBJ2-1, with 11 bases matching TRBD2. Germline V gives CDR1 SGHRS, CDR2 YFSETQ. With 0 bases clipped from V and 7 bases from J, the junction kept 3 bases outside the gene matches. The CDR3 contains 15 residues. CDR3 amino acids: CASSLGLAGLNEQFF. The CDR3 DNA is TGCGCCAGCAGCTTGGGACTAGCGGGATTGAATGAGCAGTTCTTC. The full variable domain, its missing parts supplied by reference TRBV5-1 and TRBJ2-1, is KAGVTQTPRYLIKTRGQQVTLSCSPISGHRSVSWYQQTPGQGLQFLFEYFSETQRNKGNFPGRFSGRQFSNSRSEMNVSTLELGDSALYLCASSLGLAGLNEQFFGPGTRLTVL.

This clone was seen a handful of times. The same CDR3 is also encoded by other DNA sequences in this sample. V gene TRBV7-3 combines with J gene TRBJ2-3; 7 bases are a match to TRBD2. J lost 0 bases, V lost 2 bases, and 8 bases had no gene match. CDR3 length: 17 amino acids. Per the germline V gene, CDR1 is SGHTA and CDR2 is FQGTGA. The CDR3 loop reads CASSLFGLAASTDTQYF. The CDR3, as DNA: TGTGCCAGCAGCTTATTCGGGCTAGCGGCTAGCACAGATACGCAGTATTTT.

In the case of this clone: The germline gene is not matched at one end of the junction; a read error may be the cause. V is TRBV7-2 and J is TRBJ1-3; possible D gene TRBD1, 6 bases. Germline CDR1 and CDR2: SGHTA and FQGNSA. This CDR3 comprises 19 residues. DNA for the CDR3: TGTGCCAGCAGTTTAGACCCGGCGTTACGACAGGTTGCTGGAAACACCATATATTTT. Protein sequence: CASSLDPALRQVAGNTIYF. The whole variable domain, filled in from reference TRBV7-2 and TRBJ1-3, reads GAGVSQSPSNKVTEKGKDVELRCDPISGHTALYWYRQSLGQGLEFLIYFQGNSAPDKSGLPSDRFSAERTGGSVSTLTIQRTQQEDSAVYLCASSLDPALRQVAGNTIYFGEGSWLTVV.

The chain links TRBV27 to TRBJ2-7; 9 bases are shared with TRBD1. The CDR3 has 15 residues. Germline V gene lookup returns CDR1 MNHEY and CDR2 SMNVEV (reference sequence). Unmatched junction bases numbered 9, after V lost 5 bases and J lost 4 bases. In nucleotides, the CDR3 is TGTGCCAGCAGTATGGGGACAGGGAAGAAATACGAGCAGTACTTC. This gives the protein CASSMGTGKKYEQYF.